This passage covers 4 T cell receptor beta chains from one sample sequenced in a study of regulatory and conventional T cells in RAG deficiency (dated by TCRdb to about 2017). Libraries were built with the immunoSEQ multiplex PCR assay. Here the immuneACCESS table is served through TCRdb, limited to in-frame sequences with V and J called. Missing clones are a known gap in these copies; in checked studies unresolved V genes cover under half, and the rest lacks a known reason. The table for this sample lists approximately 28,000 clones; about 95% of them were counted only once. 0.15% to 0.2% of the sample rests with the top ten. Before genomic DNA extraction, conventional CD4+ T cells were isolated from blood as CD25-low CD127-high cells. Another study also made use of these data, one on regulatory T cells. As that second study puts it: The multiplex PCR used 52 forward TRBV primers and 13 reverse TRBJ primers, with assay-based and computational corrections for amplification bias.

The specimen was CD25- CD4+ T cells sorted from blood. The receptors shown here come from a human donor in good health.

The rearrangement uses TRBV6-6 and TRBJ1-6, with D possibly being TRBD1 (5 bases). The CDR3 is 15 residues long. The germline CDR1 and CDR2 sequences are MNHNY and SVGAGI (reference sequence). V was pared by 5 bases and J by 8 bases, with 16 bases between. The CDR3 DNA follows: TGTGCCAGCAGTCAAACTCAGGGTTTCGATTCACCCCTCCACTTT. Amino acids: CASSQTQGFDSPLHF.

The J gene is TRBJ2-7, the V gene TRBV4-1; perhaps TRBD2 as D (6 bases). CDR3 length: 16 amino acids. The germline V gene encodes CDR1 MGHRA and CDR2 YSYEKL. Between the trimmed V and J ends, which lost 1 base and 3 bases, there was a span of 16 bases. The CDR3 here is CASSQGGDGGLYEQYF. The CDR3 nucleotides are TGCGCCAGCAGCCAAGGGGGTGACGGGGGACTCTACGAGCAGTACTTC.

The chain employs TRBV18 and TRBJ2-3; no clear D. The CDR3 covers 13 residues. V dropped 3 bases and J dropped 3 bases, with 7 bases sitting between them. The germline V gene has CDR1 KGHSH and CDR2 LQKENI. CDR3 DNA sequence: TGTGCCAGCTCACCGAGAGAGACAGATACGCAGTATTTT. Translation gives CASSPRETDTQYF.

The rearrangement links TRBV7-8 to TRBJ2-1; 8 bases fit TRBD1. Germline-derived CDR1 and CDR2 are SGHVS and FQNEAQ. The CDR3 extends over 16 amino acids. Unmatched junction bases numbered 13, after V lost 5 bases and J lost 7 bases. The CDR3 loop reads CASSPRLSRGQNEQFF. The CDR3 region has the DNA TGTGCCAGCAGCCCCCGGTTATCCAGGGGGCAGAATGAGCAGTTCTTC.